A selection of T cell receptor beta chains follows, all from one sample in a study of response to subunit inactivated influenza vaccine. MiXCR, run by TCRdb on the RT-PCR reads, gives a single entry per CDR3 protein. The sample carries around 530,000 distinct CDR3 sequences, approximately 17% recorded once. The sample consisted of CD4+ T cells sorted from PBMCs, taken 23 months after vaccination. The receptor set was obtained from a man between 45 and 75 years old who received an inactivated influenza vaccine. The CDR3 runs from the conserved cysteine through the conserved F or W. The D gene is left open where the match is weak. Clone sizes are given selectively: once, few, many, or a class where the clone is expanded.

>TRBJ2-1|few|TRBV7-9|TRBD2
TGTGCCAGCAGCTTAGAACTAGCGGCCAATGAGCAGTTCTTC
CASSLELAANEQFF
>TRBJ2-7|NA|TRBV11-1|NA
TGTGCCAGCAGCTGGACTGTCAGCTACGAGCAGTACTTC
CASSWTVSYEQYF
>TRBJ2-1|few|TRBV10-1|TRBD2
TGCGCCAGCAGCCGCCTAGCGGCTACCTACAATGAGCAGTTCTTC
CASSRLAATYNEQFF
>TRBJ1-6|NA|TRBV20-1|NA
TGCAGTGCTAGCGCGGACAGTTACTATAATTCACCCCTCCACTTT
CSASADSYYNSPLHF
>TRBJ2-5|NA|TRBV9|NA
TGTGCCAGCAGCGTAGCTACTTATGGGACCCAGTACTTC
CASSVATYGTQYF
>TRBJ2-1|many|TRBV29-1|NA
TGCAGCGTCGAAGGTGGAAGCTCCTACAATGAGCAGTTCTTC
CSVEGGSSYNEQFF
>TRBJ2-2|NA|TRBV3-1|TRBD2
TGTGCCAGCAGCCAACCGACAACTAGCGGGCCCACCGGGGAGCTGTTTTTT
CASSQPTTSGPTGELFF
>TRBJ1-6|few|TRBV6-2/TRBV6-3|NA
TGTGCCAGCGAGACAGTAAATTCACCCCTCCACTTT
CASETVNSPLHF
>TRBJ2-7|NA|TRBV4-3|TRBD2
TGCGCCAGCAGCCAAGATCTAGCGGGCACCTACGAGCAGTACTTC
CASSQDLAGTYEQYF
>TRBJ1-2|NA|TRBV4-3|NA
TGCGCCAGCAGCGAGAGGGGACGGTTTAATGGCTACACCTTC
CASSERGRFNGYTF
>TRBJ2-3|NA|TRBV14|NA
TGTGCCAGCAGCCAAGATTGGGCTAGCCCTAGCACAGATACGCAGTATTTT
CASSQDWASPSTDTQYF
>TRBJ1-5|many|TRBV5-1|NA
TGCGCCAGCAGCTTGCTGGGACAAACAGATCAGCCCCAGCATTTT
CASSLLGQTDQPQHF
>TRBJ2-2|NA|TRBV28|NA
TGTGCCAGCATAAGTACAGGCGGGGCCGGGGAGCTGTTTTTT
CASISTGGAGELFF
>TRBJ2-2|many|TRBV7-2|NA
TGTGCCAGCAGCTTAGTAGAGGCCGGGGAGCTGTTTTTT
CASSLVEAGELFF
>TRBJ2-7|few|TRBV12-3/TRBV12-4|NA
TGTGCCAGCAGTTTATATCAGGGTGCCGAGCAGTACTTC
CASSLYQGAEQYF
>TRBJ1-1|few|TRBV7-2|NA
TGTGCCAGCAGCCTAACCAGCGTTGCGCGGACTGAAGCTTTCTTT
CASSLTSVARTEAFF
>TRBJ1-4|NA|TRBV6-1|TRBD1
TGTGCCAGCAGCACCGGGACAGCAACTAATGAAAAACTGTTTTTT
CASSTGTATNEKLFF
>TRBJ2-3|NA|TRBV5-7|NA
TGTGCCAGCAGCCGAGTCAGAAGCACAGATACGCAGTATTTT
CASSRVRSTDTQYF
>TRBJ2-1|many|TRBV12-3/TRBV12-4|NA
TGTGCCAGCAGTTTAACAAGCTCCTACAATGAGCAGTTCTTC
CASSLTSSYNEQFF
>TRBJ2-7|few|TRBV20-1|TRBD2
TGCAGTGCTGGACGACTAGCGGGGCCCTACGAGCAGTACTTC
CSAGRLAGPYEQYF
>TRBJ1-1|many|TRBV12-3/TRBV12-4|TRBD1
TGTGCCAGCAGTCAAAACAGGGGGAGACAAGCTTTCTTT
CASSQNRGRQAFF
>TRBJ2-7|few|TRBV7-7|TRBD1
TGTGCTAGCAGCCCGACCTTCACAGGGGGCGAGCAGTACTTC
CASSPTFTGGEQYF
>TRBJ2-7|NA|TRBV20-1|NA
TGCAGTGCTAGCGGGGGGCTGCGCGAGCAGTACTTC
CSASGGLREQYF
>TRBJ1-6|NA|TRBV14|TRBD1
TGTGCCAGCAGCCCGACAGGGGTTTCACCCCTCCACTTT
CASSPTGVSPLHF
>TRBJ2-5|NA|TRBV6-5|NA
TGTGCCAGCAGTTACGGGGGAACGCTACATGAGACCCAGTACTTC
CASSYGGTLHETQYF
>TRBJ2-1|many|TRBV29-1|TRBD1
TGCAGCGTTGCCAGGGGGCAAGGTGAGCAGTTCTTC
CSVARGQGEQFF
>TRBJ2-1|medium-sized|TRBV6-2/TRBV6-3|NA
TGTGCCAGCAGCAGGGACAATGAGCAGTTCTTC
CASSRDNEQFF
>TRBJ1-4|NA|TRBV30|NA
TGTGCCTGGAGTGTAGGTCGGACAGTCAATGAAAAACTGTTTTTT
CAWSVGRTVNEKLFF
>TRBJ1-5|few|TRBV27|NA
TGTGCCAGCAGTCGGGTTTCGGGGCCCCAGCATTTT
CASSRVSGPQHF
>TRBJ2-7|NA|TRBV5-1|NA
TGCGCCAGCAGCTTCCCGGGCAGACGGGACGAGCAGTACTTC
CASSFPGRRDEQYF
>TRBJ2-3|NA|TRBV19|NA
TGTGCCAGTAGTATTTTTTACTGGGATACGCAGTATTTT
CASSIFYWDTQYF
>TRBJ1-6|few|TRBV20-1|NA
TGCAGTGCTCAACCAGGAGGGTCCTTTCGTAATTCACCCCTCCACTTT
CSAQPGGSFRNSPLHF
>TRBJ2-1|many|TRBV20-1|NA
TGCAGTGCTAGAGAATGGAGGGACTCCTACAATGAGCAGTTCTTC
CSAREWRDSYNEQFF
>TRBJ1-4|many|TRBV7-2|NA
TGTGCCAGCAGCTTGGGGACGAGTGAAAAACTGTTTTTT
CASSLGTSEKLFF
>TRBJ2-1|NA|TRBV7-6|NA
TGTGCCAGCAGCTTAGGGGTCCTTAGCTCCTACAATGAGCAGTTCTTC
CASSLGVLSSYNEQFF
>TRBJ2-1|many|TRBV12-3/TRBV12-4|NA
TGTGCCAGCAAACTAGAACATAGCTCCTACAATGAGCAGTTCTTC
CASKLEHSSYNEQFF
>TRBJ1-3|few|TRBV12-3/TRBV12-4|TRBD1
TGTGCCAGCAGTTGGACAGGGGCAGGAGGAAACACCATATATTTT
CASSWTGAGGNTIYF
>TRBJ1-4|NA|TRBV20-1|NA
TGCAGTGCTTCACAGGGATCTTCAACTAATGAAAAACTGTTTTTT
CSASQGSSTNEKLFF
>TRBJ1-2|NA|TRBV6-1|NA
TGTGCCAGCAGTGACAGGGGAGTGGATGGCTACACCTTC
CASSDRGVDGYTF
>TRBJ2-7|once|TRBV12-3/TRBV12-4|NA
TGTGCCAGCAGTTTTCGGTCAGGGAACGTGGTATGGACTCGCGAGCAGTACTTC
CASSFRSGNVVWTREQYF
>TRBJ2-7|NA|TRBV18|TRBD1
TGTGCCAGCTCACATGACAGGGGGATATACGAGCAGTACTTC
CASSHDRGIYEQYF